Following are 14 T cell receptor beta chains from one sample sequenced in a study of CD8+CD57+ T cells in acquired aplastic anemia. Profiling of TCR beta VDJ combinations and CDR3 sequences used genomic DNA as template. TCRdb processed the reads anew with MiXCR; each CDR3 protein has one entry. The data contain approximately 180,000 distinct CDR3 sequences, less than 60% of them singletons. Only patients with CD8+CD57+ cell expansion on flow cytometry were chosen for sequencing. The source material was sorted CD4+, CD8+, or CD8+CD57+ T cells (not recorded which) from PBMCs. These receptors all come from a human donor with aplastic anemia.

J is TRBJ1-2 and V is TRBV5-4, with 10 bases identical to TRBD1. J gave up 2 bases and V 3 bases, and 7 bases lay outside the gene matches. CDR1 is SGHNT, CDR2 YYREEE, per germline (reference sequence). This CDR3 region has 16 residues. The CDR3 sequence is CASSYILTGGNYGYTF. DNA of the CDR3: TGTGCCAGCAGCTATATCCTGACAGGGGGCAACTATGGCTACACCTTC.

This clonotype was recorded many times. J is TRBJ1-5 and V is TRBV20-1, with D perhaps TRBD1 (5 bases). The CDR3 spans 13 residues. Germline values: CDR1 DFQATT, CDR2 SNEGSKA (reference sequence). Deletions cut 6 bases from V and 5 bases from J, with 14 bases between. The CDR3 loop reads CSAPRQLDQPQHF. The CDR3 DNA is TGCAGTGCCCCCAGACAGCTCGATCAGCCCCAGCATTTT.

The rearrangement joins TRBV2 to TRBJ2-3, with 9 bases fitting TRBD1. The germline gives CDR1 SNHLY, CDR2 FYNNEI. The CDR3 sequence is 15 residues long. The junction had 7 bases not matched to a gene; V was cut back by 5 bases and J by 4 bases. CDR3 protein: CASSSGTGFSDTQYF. The CDR3 region has the DNA TGTGCCAGCAGTTCCGGGACAGGGTTTTCAGATACGCAGTATTTT.

This rearrangement joins TRBV10-3 to TRBJ2-7; 7 nucleotides line up with TRBD1. Germline V lookup: CDR1 ENHRY, CDR2 SYGVKD. Trimming at V came to 6 bases and at J to 0 bases, leaving 5 bases not matched to a gene. The CDR3 has 14 amino acids. The CDR3 loop is CAIRRGTVSYEQYF. The CDR3 region has the DNA TGTGCCATCAGGAGAGGGACAGTCTCCTACGAGCAGTACTTC.

In its sample, this clonotype ranks as medium-sized (0.01 to 0.1%). The chain uses TRBV19 and TRBJ1-6, with a weak D call TRBD1 (5 bases). The CDR3 is made up of 15 amino acids. The V and J ends lost 4 bases and 10 bases respectively, with 17 bases between them. Germline lookup yields CDR1 LNHDA and CDR2 SQIVND (reference sequence). CDR3 residues: CASSTDSYPRSPLHF. For the CDR3, the DNA is TGTGCCAGTAGTACCGACAGCTACCCACGGTCACCCCTCCACTTT. Full variable domain (remainder filled in from reference TRBV19 and TRBJ1-6): DGGITQSPKYLFRKEGQNVTLSCEQNLNHDAMYWYRQDPGQGLRLIYYSQIVNDFQKGDIAEGYSVSREKKESFPLTVTSAQKNPTAFYLCASSTDSYPRSPLHFGNGTRLTVT.

The chain joins TRBV20-1 to TRBJ2-7; TRBD1 agrees at 8 bases. V gave up 7 bases and J gave up 0 bases; unmatched junction bases: 5. The CDR3 loop spans 13 amino acids. CDR1 DFQATT and CDR2 SNEGSKA come from the germline V gene (reference sequence). CDR3 sequence reads: CSGDTGGSYEQYF. CDR3 nucleotides: TGCAGTGGGGATACAGGGGGCTCCTACGAGCAGTACTTC.

V usage is TRBV10-1 and J usage is TRBJ2-1; 10 bases agree with TRBD2. This CDR3 spans 14 amino acids. V dropped 5 bases and J dropped 6; count of bases not matched to a gene: 4. Germline CDR1 and CDR2: WNHNN and SYGVQD (reference sequence). The CDR3: CASSKASGSNEQFF. The CDR3 DNA sequence: TGCGCCAGCAGTAAGGCTAGCGGGAGCAATGAGCAGTTCTTC.

This clonotype was picked up many times. The rearrangement links TRBV6-1 to TRBJ1-3; D not resolved. The CDR3 contains 14 residues. Germline CDR1 MNHNS, CDR2 SASEGT. Trimming removed 4 bases from V and 1 base from J, with 8 bases in between. The CDR3 sequence is CASSAAGSGNTIYF. In DNA, the CDR3 is TGTGCCAGCAGTGCGGCGGGGTCTGGAAACACCATATATTTT.

In DNA, the CDR3 is TGTGCCAGCAGCCCCCGGACAGGGGGGAGCATGAACACTGAAGCTTTCTTT. This gives the protein CASSPRTGGSMNTEAFF. The chain employs TRBV7-8 and TRBJ1-1; 10 nucleotides match TRBD1. The CDR3 extends over 17 amino acids. Germline V CDR1 and CDR2: SGHVS, FQNEAQ. V trimming: 5 bases; J trimming: 0 bases; junction bases outside the gene matches: 9.

About this clonotype itself: This may come from a read error, since a much larger clone is one base off. The chain employs TRBV4-2 and TRBJ2-3; 10 bases are a match to TRBD2. This CDR3 comprises 16 residues. CDR1 is LGHNA, CDR2 YNFKEQ, per germline. Germline trimming cut 0 bases from V and 5 bases from J; bases unmatched to any gene: 5. This CDR3 reads CASSQEAGGQGDTQYF. CDR3 in DNA: TGTGCCAGCAGCCAAGAAGCGGGGGGGCAGGGAGATACGCAGTATTTT.

This clonotype has at least ten counts. The V gene is TRBV29-1, the J gene TRBJ2-7, with 8 bases lining up with TRBD1. Trimming cost V 5 bases and J 3 bases; bases outside gene matches: 12. The CDR3 contains 15 residues. The V gene's germline CDR1 is SQVTM and CDR2 ANQGSEA. CDR3 in amino acids: CSVSSGTGLVYEQYF. The CDR3 coding sequence is TGCAGCGTTTCCTCGGGGACAGGCCTCGTCTACGAGCAGTACTTC.

As concerns this clonotype: With a much larger clone just one base away, this may be a read error. CDR3 amino acids: CASSHHTGTSGGLPYEQYF. The CDR3 DNA follows: TGCGCCAGCAGCCATCACACCGGGACTAGCGGGGGTCTTCCCTACGAGCAGTACTTC. The chain couples TRBV5-1 to TRBJ2-7, with 14 bases aligning to TRBD2. This CDR3 is 19 amino acids long. V lost 4 bases to trimming and J lost 2 bases; unmatched junction nucleotides: 14. In germline, CDR1 is SGHRS, CDR2 YFSETQ. Drawing the rest from reference TRBV5-1 and TRBJ2-7, the complete variable domain is KAGVTQTPRYLIKTRGQQVTLSCSPISGHRSVSWYQQTPGQGLQFLFEYFSETQRNKGNFPGRFSGRQFSNSRSEMNVSTLELGDSALYLCASSHHTGTSGGLPYEQYFGPGTRLTVT.

This clonotype was found many times. The V and J genes are TRBV6-1 and TRBJ1-2; no clear D. CDR1 is MNHNS and CDR2 is SASEGT in the germline V gene. Trimming shortened V by 3 bases and J by 4 bases, and 9 bases separated the two germline ends. The CDR3 is made up of 13 amino acids. The CDR3 here is CASSDRLFYGYTF. The CDR3 DNA reads as TGTGCCAGCAGTGACAGGCTGTTCTATGGCTACACCTTC.

This clonotype was recorded at least ten times. The V and J genes are TRBV7-3 and TRBJ1-5, with a tentative D call TRBD1 (5 bases). V was shortened by 3 bases and J by 5 bases, with 17 bases between the two germline ends. CDR1 and CDR2 from the germline V gene are SGHTA and FQGTGA. The CDR3 consists of 16 residues. In DNA, the CDR3 is TGTGCCAGCAGCTTGGCAGGGCAGGGTGTGGATCAGCCCCAGCATTTT. Translated, it gives CASSLAGQGVDQPQHF. Full variable domain (remainder filled in from reference TRBV7-3 and TRBJ1-5): GAGVSQTPSNKVTEKGKYVELRCDPISGHTALYWYRQSLGQGPEFLIYFQGTGAADDSGLPNDRFFAVRPEGSVSTLKIQRTERGDSAVYLCASSLAGQGVDQPQHFGDGTRLSIL.